These 9 T cell receptor beta chains share one sample of origin, sequenced in a study of T cells in Graves' hyperthyroidism and ophthalmopathy. TCR beta CDR3 region amplification was performed from RNA transcripts. A set of HTBI primers served as the primers for a first-round RT-PCR of the TCR CDR3. TCRdb independently ran MiXCR on the multiplex PCR reads; one entry per CDR3 protein. The data contain 540,000 or so distinct CDR3 sequences, about 45% of them singletons. The specimen sequenced was peripheral blood or thyroid tissue (not recorded which). These receptors originate from an adult woman with Graves' disease, either hyperthyroidism or ophthalmopathy (not recorded which).

V and J are TRBV30 and TRBJ1-1; TRBD1 matches 9 bases. The trim removed 8 bases at V and 3 bases at J, leaving 7 bases unmatched. Germline assignment: CDR1 GTSNPN and CDR2 SVGIG (reference sequence). This CDR3 has 13 amino acids. The CDR3 DNA reads as TGTGCCGGGAACAGGGGGCTTGACACTGAAGCTTTCTTT. Its protein is CAGNRGLDTEAFF.

The chain employs TRBV9 and TRBJ1-5, with no clear D. CDR3 length equals 14 residues. Germline assignment: CDR1 SGDLS and CDR2 YYNGEE. The germline V and J ends were trimmed by 3 bases and 7 bases, with 14 bases remaining between them. CDR3 loop: CASSEVGMGQPQHF. CDR3 nucleotides: TGTGCCAGCAGCGAGGTGGGGATGGGGCAGCCCCAGCATTTT.

In this sample, this clonotype turned up many times. The chain combines TRBV5-1 with TRBJ2-2, with TRBD2 identical over 10 bases. This CDR3 is 15 amino acids long. The germline gives CDR1 SGHRS, CDR2 YFSETQ. The ends lost 4 bases at V and 6 bases at J; junction bases unmatched: 6. CDR3 residues: CASSTSGTFPGELFF. The CDR3 coding sequence is TGCGCCAGCAGCACTAGCGGGACTTTTCCCGGGGAGCTGTTTTTT.

The J gene is TRBJ1-2, the V gene TRBV10-3, with a weak D call TRBD1 (6 bases). CDR3 size: 14 residues. The V and J ends lost 7 bases and 6 bases respectively, with 18 bases between them. Germline assignment: CDR1 ENHRY and CDR2 SYGVKD. CDR3 DNA sequence: TGTGCCATCAAACCCCGGGCAGGGGTCCATGGCTACACCTTC. Amino acid sequence: CAIKPRAGVHGYTF.

This chain joins TRBV20-1 and TRBJ2-7; 11 positions agree with TRBD2. Per the germline V gene, CDR1 is DFQATT and CDR2 is SNEGSKA (reference sequence). The CDR3 is made up of 16 amino acids. J was trimmed by 0 bases and V by 6 bases; bases with no gene match: 10. The CDR3 protein is CSAPGLAESFSYEQYF. DNA for the CDR3: TGCAGTGCCCCGGGACTAGCGGAATCCTTCTCCTACGAGCAGTACTTC.

The genes are TRBV12-3 or TRBV12-4 and TRBJ2-5; 13 bases fit TRBD2. The CDR3 length is 17 residues. V shed 6 bases, J shed 4 bases, and the junction held 11 bases outside the gene matches. The CDR3 region is CASSRRARTSGRETQYF. In DNA form, the CDR3 reads TGTGCCAGCAGCCGAAGGGCTCGGACTAGCGGGAGAGAGACCCAGTACTTC.

The chain carries TRBV29-1 and TRBJ2-7, with 7 bases aligning to TRBD1. The V gene end was trimmed by 3 bases and the J gene end by 2 bases; junction bases not matched to a gene: 7. CDR3 length: 14 amino acids. Germline lookup yields CDR1 SQVTM and CDR2 ANQGSEA. DNA for the CDR3: TGCAGCGTTGATGTGAAGGGGGCCGCCTACGAGCAGTACTTC. Its translation is CSVDVKGAAYEQYF.

This chain uses TRBV15 with TRBJ1-1, with D possibly matching TRBD1 (6 bases). Per the germline V gene, CDR1 is LNHNV and CDR2 is YYDKDF (reference sequence). The V and J ends lost 3 bases and 3 bases respectively, with 17 bases between them. This CDR3 contains 16 residues. For the CDR3, the DNA is TGTGCCACCAGCAGTGGGGGCTGGGGAATTGACACTGAAGCTTTCTTT. It codes for CATSSGGWGIDTEAFF.

This clonotype was detected a few times. Since a much larger clone is just one base distant, this may be a read error. The chain recombines TRBV14 with TRBJ2-2, with 11 nucleotides matching TRBD1. The ends lost 5 bases at V and 5 bases at J; junction bases unmatched: 7. The CDR3 is 16 amino acids. CDR1 is SGHDN and CDR2 is FVKESK in the germline V gene. The CDR3 here is CASSGQGAVLTGELFF. DNA for the CDR3: TGTGCCAGCAGCGGACAGGGGGCTGTCCTGACCGGGGAGCTGTTTTTT.